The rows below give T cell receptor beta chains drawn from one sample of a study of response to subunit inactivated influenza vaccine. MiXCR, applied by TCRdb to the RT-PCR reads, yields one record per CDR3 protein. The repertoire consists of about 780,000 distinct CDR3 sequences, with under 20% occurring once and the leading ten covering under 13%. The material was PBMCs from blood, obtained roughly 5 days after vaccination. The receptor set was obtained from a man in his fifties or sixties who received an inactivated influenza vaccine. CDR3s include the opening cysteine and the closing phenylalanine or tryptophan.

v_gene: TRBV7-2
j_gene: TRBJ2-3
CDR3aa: CASGTGNAGSDTQYF

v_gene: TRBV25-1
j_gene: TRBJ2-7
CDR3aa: CASSEYPEQYF

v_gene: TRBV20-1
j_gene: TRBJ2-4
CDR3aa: CSASRSGGLAKNIQYF

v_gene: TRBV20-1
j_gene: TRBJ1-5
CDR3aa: CSARDSSGYSNQPQHF

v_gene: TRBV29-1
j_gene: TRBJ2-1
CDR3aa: CSGQLRVSYNEQFF

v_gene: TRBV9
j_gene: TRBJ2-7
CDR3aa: CASTSGLAGPWAIYEQYF

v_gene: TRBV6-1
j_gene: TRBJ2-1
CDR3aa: CASSTPSGTSGLKRNEQFF

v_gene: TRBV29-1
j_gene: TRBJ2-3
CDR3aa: CSVGRGYTDTQYF

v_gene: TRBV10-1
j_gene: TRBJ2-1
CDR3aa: CASSESGASTEQFF

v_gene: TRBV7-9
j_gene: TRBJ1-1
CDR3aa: CASSSSTGGGTNEAFF

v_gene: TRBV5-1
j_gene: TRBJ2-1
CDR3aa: CASSLRTSDNEQFF

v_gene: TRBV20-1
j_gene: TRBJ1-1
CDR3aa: CSAGGGDTEAFF

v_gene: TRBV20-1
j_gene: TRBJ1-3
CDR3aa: CSAPQGTGNTIYF

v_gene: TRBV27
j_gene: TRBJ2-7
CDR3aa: CASSVLGQGHEQYF

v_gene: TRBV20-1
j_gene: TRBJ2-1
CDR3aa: CSARALAGGGTEQFF

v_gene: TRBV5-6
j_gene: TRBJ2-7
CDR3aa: CASSTRTGPYEQYF

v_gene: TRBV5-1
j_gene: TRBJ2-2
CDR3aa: CASSLDTPGELFF

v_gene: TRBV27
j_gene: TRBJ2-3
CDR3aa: CASSPRLAGLITDTQYF

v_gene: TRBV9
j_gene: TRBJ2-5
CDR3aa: CASSVGQSQETQYF

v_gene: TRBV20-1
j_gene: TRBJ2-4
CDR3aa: CSAREGSGGVEYF

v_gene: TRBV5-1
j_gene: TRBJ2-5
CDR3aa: CASSLMARETQYF

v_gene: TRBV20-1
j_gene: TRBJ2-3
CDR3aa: CSATIAGASLSTDTQYF